Listed here are 3 T cell receptor beta chains from one sample, sequenced in a study of spatial heterogeneity in lung cancer. TCRdb independently ran MiXCR on the 5' RACE reads; one entry per CDR3 protein. The profile covers under 11,000 distinct CDR3 sequences, with roughly 4.3% appearing a single time and around 6.9% taken by the ten largest. Time point defined: sample taken at primary tumor resection. No cells were sorted before sequencing. The whole RNA sequenced was extracted from tumor, nontumor lung or frozen PBMC. Sequenced here: normal lung tissue next to the tumor, sampled at surgery. The receptor set was obtained from a male donor with early-stage non-small cell lung cancer.

This clonotype was seen many times. The CDR3, as DNA: TGCGCCAGCAGCACATGGACAGATGAAAAACTGTTTTTT. It encodes CASSTWTDEKLFF. The chain is built from TRBV5-1 and TRBJ1-4, with TRBD1 as a possible D gene (6 bases). Germline loops: CDR1 SGHRS, CDR2 YFSETQ. Trimming shortened V by 4 bases and J by 6 bases, and 10 bases separated the two germline ends. This CDR3 comprises 13 residues.

The chain uses TRBV30 and TRBJ1-6; D uncertain. Trimming shortened V by 1 base and J by 7 bases, and 8 bases separated the two germline ends. From germline, CDR1 is GTSNPN and CDR2 SVGIG (reference sequence). The CDR3 contains 13 residues. CDR3 nucleotides: TGTGCCTGGAGTGGGCGGACGAATTCACCCCTCCACTTT. Amino acids: CAWSGRTNSPLHF.

This clonotype was recorded at least ten times. This chain joins TRBV12-3 or TRBV12-4 and TRBJ1-5; D not certain. Trimming left V 5 bases short and J 9 bases short, with 17 bases between. The CDR3 is 14 residues long. This chain's CDR3 is CASSPGELTRPQHF. DNA for the CDR3: TGTGCCAGCAGTCCCGGGGAGCTGACTAGGCCCCAGCATTTT.